This TCR beta chain was retrieved from a study of multiple sclerosis patients with progressive multifocal leukoencephalopathy. Findings and caveats of the study: Most PML patients had lower entropy, suggesting less diverse TRB repertoires.

Sequencing was at survey level. Produced via immunoSEQ multiplex PCR; TCRdb's table is partial and in-frame only. The data contain about 25,000 clones, 85% to 95% of them singletons. As to time point: 12 to 13 months of natalizumab therapy. Prior interferon beta treatment was universal, and the PML patients were all female. Trimming stripped 8 bases from V and 0 bases from J, with 14 bases between. Germline CDR1 is MNHEY and CDR2 is SVGAGI. The CDR3 contains 15 residues. A word on this clone: Its antigen is as yet unknown.

This chain joins TRBV6-5 and TRBJ2-1, with a tentative D call TRBD2 (5 bases). The sample in question was PBMCs, obtained from a patient treated with natalizumab. The receptor comes from a man aged 25 to 40 with multiple sclerosis. The CDR3 reads CASRKDSLSYNEQFF. The CDR3 nucleotides are TGTGCCAGCCGTAAGGACTCTCTCTCCTACAATGAGCAGTTCTTC.